This TCR beta chain originates from a study of cytomegalovirus exposure and HLA in healthy donors. Study-level background: Previous work identified some 120 million unique TCR beta sequences from around 180 million T cells.

Each of the donors was a healthy bone marrow donor. CDR1 and CDR2 (germline): GTSNPN, SVGIG (reference sequence). Trimming shortened V by 5 bases and J by 5 bases, and 15 bases separated the two germline ends. The CDR3 sequence is 13 residues long. The PCR used 60 Vbeta and 13 Jbeta primers. Only in-frame clones appear in the TCRdb table, and some are missing; sequencing was by immunoSEQ multiplex PCR. Of roughly 100,000 clones in the sample, over 65% were seen once. The specimen was PBMCs. The V and J genes are TRBV30 and TRBJ2-5; the D is unclear. The source is a man between 35 and 55 years old in good health and CMV-seropositive. DNA of the CDR3: TGTGCCTGGGGTCGAAGAGTCAAGGAGACCCAGTACTTC. Encoded protein: CAWGRRVKETQYF.